The rows below give T cell receptor beta chains drawn from one sample of a study of T-cell memory formation after mild COVID-19. TCRdb reprocessed the 5' RACE reads via MiXCR and lists one record per CDR3 protein. The table records about 150,000 distinct CDR3 sequences, 20% to 25% of them present only once. The material sequenced was PBMCs or a T cell subset sorted from them (not recorded which). These receptors all stem from an adult woman who had mild COVID-19 (a few samples of this study predate the infection). Cell type and time point are not known. CDR3s include the opening cysteine and the closing phenylalanine or tryptophan. The order of the fields is clone size, J gene, V gene, D gene, CDR3 DNA, CDR3 protein. A D gene is named only where the DNA matches it firmly. Expanded clones get a size class; other rows say once, few or many, or leave the size out.

size: few
J: TRBJ2-1
V: TRBV15
D: NA
DNA: TGTGCCACCAGCAGAGCAGGGGATGACTACAATGAGCAGTTCTTC
CDR3: CATSRAGDDYNEQFF

size: NA
J: TRBJ2-1
V: TRBV6-6
D: NA
DNA: TGTGCCAGCAGTTACTCGAGTAGGAGCGGAGACTACAATGAGCAGTTCTTC
CDR3: CASSYSSRSGDYNEQFF

size: NA
J: TRBJ1-5
V: TRBV14
D: NA
DNA: TGTGCCAGCAGCCCGCCGGGGTGGGGCAATCAGCCCCAGCATTTT
CDR3: CASSPPGWGNQPQHF

size: NA
J: TRBJ2-3
V: TRBV3-1
D: NA
DNA: TGTGCCAGCAGCCAAGACCATTTTTCCCCCCCAGATACGCAGTATTTT
CDR3: CASSQDHFSPPDTQYF

size: NA
J: TRBJ2-7
V: TRBV19
D: NA
DNA: TGTGCCAGTAGTATGTTCGGGAACTACGAGCAGTACTTC
CDR3: CASSMFGNYEQYF

size: few
J: TRBJ2-7
V: TRBV15
D: NA
DNA: TGTGCCACCCGCGGTCCCTACGAGCAGTACTTC
CDR3: CATRGPYEQYF

size: NA
J: TRBJ2-1
V: TRBV5-1
D: NA
DNA: TGCGCCAGCAGTAGCGGAGACTACAATGAGCAGTTCTTC
CDR3: CASSSGDYNEQFF

size: few
J: TRBJ2-1
V: TRBV7-9
D: NA
DNA: TGTGCCAGCAATGACCGGGACTTCCACAATGAGCAGTTCTTC
CDR3: CASNDRDFHNEQFF

size: many
J: TRBJ2-1
V: TRBV7-9
D: NA
DNA: TGTGCCAGCAGCTTGGTGGGAGGCGATGAGCAGTTCTTC
CDR3: CASSLVGGDEQFF

size: few
J: TRBJ2-1
V: TRBV20-1
D: NA
DNA: TGCAGTGCAAGACTACACACCTACAATGAGCAGTTCTTC
CDR3: CSARLHTYNEQFF

size: few
J: TRBJ2-7
V: TRBV13
D: NA
DNA: TGTGCCAGCAGCTTCACTAGCACGGGCGAGCAGTACTTC
CDR3: CASSFTSTGEQYF

size: NA
J: TRBJ2-1
V: TRBV7-8
D: TRBD2
DNA: TGTGCCAGCAGCGTATCTAGCGGGGGCCCGTTCTTC
CDR3: CASSVSSGGPFF

size: NA
J: TRBJ2-1
V: TRBV20-1
D: TRBD2
DNA: TGCAGTGCTAGGTCTCGGGCAGGACTAGCGGGACACAATGAGCAGTTCTTC
CDR3: CSARSRAGLAGHNEQFF

size: NA
J: TRBJ1-1
V: TRBV9
D: TRBD1
DNA: TGTGCCAGCAGCCTCGGGACAGGCAACACTGAAGCTTTCTTT
CDR3: CASSLGTGNTEAFF

size: many
J: TRBJ2-7
V: TRBV7-9
D: NA
DNA: TGTGCCAGCAGCCTACTAACTAGCTCCGGAACCTACGAGCAGTACTTC
CDR3: CASSLLTSSGTYEQYF

size: many
J: TRBJ2-5
V: TRBV4-1
D: NA
DNA: TGCGCCAGCAGCCAAGGTGAGGGAACTTTCCAAGAGACCCAGTACTTC
CDR3: CASSQGEGTFQETQYF

size: NA
J: TRBJ2-7
V: TRBV20-1
D: NA
DNA: TGCAGTGCTGCTTACCGGGCCGCCTCCTACGAGCAGTACTTC
CDR3: CSAAYRAASYEQYF

size: NA
J: TRBJ1-5
V: TRBV4-1
D: TRBD1
DNA: TGCGCCAGCAGCCTGACGGGCCAGGCAGGGGGTGGCAATCAGCCCCAGCATTTT
CDR3: CASSLTGQAGGGNQPQHF

size: few
J: TRBJ2-7
V: TRBV15
D: NA
DNA: TGTGCCACCAGCAGAGACCAGGGGTCCTCCTACGAGCAGTACTTC
CDR3: CATSRDQGSSYEQYF

size: NA
J: TRBJ1-1
V: TRBV29-1
D: TRBD1
DNA: TGCAGCGTATCGACAGGGGAGAACACTGAAGCTTTCTTT
CDR3: CSVSTGENTEAFF

size: NA
J: TRBJ2-1
V: TRBV4-3
D: NA
DNA: TGCGCCAGCAGCCAAGGGGGAGGGGGGATCAATGAGCAGTTCTTC
CDR3: CASSQGGGGINEQFF

size: NA
J: TRBJ2-7
V: TRBV15
D: NA
DNA: TGTGCCACCAGCAGAGATCCACCCGCGGACTACGAGCAGTACTTC
CDR3: CATSRDPPADYEQYF

size: many
J: TRBJ2-2
V: TRBV4-3
D: NA
DNA: TGCGCCAGCAGCCCCGATGAGGGGCGTACCGGGGAGCTGTTTTTT
CDR3: CASSPDEGRTGELFF

size: few
J: TRBJ2-7
V: TRBV6-2/TRBV6-3
D: TRBD2
DNA: TGTGCCAGCAGTTACGGAGAGCGGGGCTACGAGCAGTACTTC
CDR3: CASSYGERGYEQYF

size: few
J: TRBJ2-2
V: TRBV7-6
D: NA
DNA: TGTGCCAGCAGCCCCTTAACCGGGGAGCTGTTTTTT
CDR3: CASSPLTGELFF

size: few
J: TRBJ1-4
V: TRBV15
D: TRBD1
DNA: TGTGCCACCAGCAGAGAAAAGTTGACAGGGGGCGAAGAAAAACTGTTTTTT
CDR3: CATSREKLTGGEEKLFF

size: NA
J: TRBJ1-1
V: TRBV20-1
D: NA
DNA: TGCAGTGCTAGGCTGCTGAACACTGAAGCTTTCTTT
CDR3: CSARLLNTEAFF

size: few
J: TRBJ1-2
V: TRBV20-1
D: NA
DNA: TGCAGTGCTAGTAATCGGGGGTCGATCGCTGGCTACACCTTC
CDR3: CSASNRGSIAGYTF

size: few
J: TRBJ2-7
V: TRBV7-2
D: TRBD1
DNA: TGTGCCAGCAGCTTTCTAGGACAGGGCTACGAGCAGTACTTC
CDR3: CASSFLGQGYEQYF

size: few
J: TRBJ2-1
V: TRBV6-5
D: NA
DNA: TGTGCCAGCACGGGGAGGTACAATGAGCAGTTCTTC
CDR3: CASTGRYNEQFF

size: NA
J: TRBJ2-5
V: TRBV5-6
D: TRBD2
DNA: TGTGCCAGCAGCTTGCACAGCGGGGCACAGTACTTC
CDR3: CASSLHSGAQYF

size: few
J: TRBJ2-7
V: TRBV4-3
D: TRBD2
DNA: TGCGCCAGCAGCCAAGATGAGGCGGGAGGGTACGAGCAGTACTTC
CDR3: CASSQDEAGGYEQYF

size: NA
J: TRBJ1-4
V: TRBV5-1
D: TRBD1
DNA: TGCGCCAGCAGCGAGGGGACAGTCGGGGAAAAACTGTTTTTT
CDR3: CASSEGTVGEKLFF

size: NA
J: TRBJ2-5
V: TRBV6-2/TRBV6-3
D: TRBD1
DNA: TGTGCCAGCAGTTGGACAGGGGAAACAGAGACCCAGTACTTC
CDR3: CASSWTGETETQYF

size: few
J: TRBJ2-7
V: TRBV20-1
D: NA
DNA: TGCAGTGCCACAGGTGCGTTGAGGGCCTACGAGCAGTACTTC
CDR3: CSATGALRAYEQYF

size: few
J: TRBJ2-7
V: TRBV6-5
D: TRBD1
DNA: TGTGCCAGCAGCCTAGTCGCAGGGGGATTCGAGCAGTACTTC
CDR3: CASSLVAGGFEQYF

size: NA
J: TRBJ2-2
V: TRBV29-1
D: NA
DNA: TGCAGCGTTGAAGGTGGAGGACTGTACACCGGGGAGCTGTTTTTT
CDR3: CSVEGGGLYTGELFF

size: few
J: TRBJ2-7
V: TRBV6-5
D: NA
DNA: TGTGCCAGCGGGAGGGGGGACGAGCAGTACTTC
CDR3: CASGRGDEQYF

size: NA
J: TRBJ2-1
V: TRBV29-1
D: NA
DNA: TGCATCGTTGGTGGTCGTGACGACTACAATGAGCAGTTCTTC
CDR3: CIVGGRDDYNEQFF

size: few
J: TRBJ2-3
V: TRBV7-9
D: NA
DNA: TGTGCCAGCAGCCAGATCTGGGATACGCAGTATTTT
CDR3: CASSQIWDTQYF

size: few
J: TRBJ2-7
V: TRBV29-1
D: NA
DNA: TGCAGCGTAGTTACCCAGGGCGGGGAGCAGTACTTC
CDR3: CSVVTQGGEQYF

size: NA
J: TRBJ2-7
V: TRBV19
D: NA
DNA: TGTGCCAGTAGTATAGGACAACTCTCCACCTACGAGCAGTACTTC
CDR3: CASSIGQLSTYEQYF

size: NA
J: TRBJ2-2
V: TRBV9
D: NA
DNA: TGTGCCAGCAGCGTAGCGGGGGTAAACACCGGGGAGCTGTTTTTT
CDR3: CASSVAGVNTGELFF

size: few
J: TRBJ2-1
V: TRBV7-2
D: NA
DNA: TGTGCCAGCAGCTTACAAGGCGGGGGCCCTTTGGATGAGCAGTTCTTC
CDR3: CASSLQGGGPLDEQFF

size: few
J: TRBJ1-1
V: TRBV29-1
D: NA
DNA: TGCAGCGTTGAAGGGTTGGGTGAAGCTTTCTTT
CDR3: CSVEGLGEAFF

size: few
J: TRBJ1-6
V: TRBV7-9
D: NA
DNA: TGTGCCAGCAGCTTCTGGGACAATAATTCACCCCTCCACTTT
CDR3: CASSFWDNNSPLHF

size: NA
J: TRBJ2-1
V: TRBV15
D: NA
DNA: TGTGCCACCAGCAGAGTAGGAGCTGAGCAGTTCTTC
CDR3: CATSRVGAEQFF

size: NA
J: TRBJ2-7
V: TRBV10-3
D: NA
DNA: TGTGCCCTCAGTGGGGACGGGCATAGGGACGAGCAGTACTTC
CDR3: CALSGDGHRDEQYF

size: few
J: TRBJ2-2
V: TRBV24-1
D: NA
DNA: TGTGCCACCAGTGATTTACGCCAGGGGAGAGGCGGGGAGCTGTTTTTT
CDR3: CATSDLRQGRGGELFF

size: few
J: TRBJ1-2
V: TRBV27
D: NA
DNA: TGTGCCAGCAGTTTAAGTCGGAAGTATGGCTACACCTTC
CDR3: CASSLSRKYGYTF